The T cell receptor beta chain described here comes from a study of blood T cell repertoires in COVID-19. Study overall: Specimens from acute and convalescent COVID-19 originated in the United States, Italy and Spain. Nucleic acid was either cDNA or gDNA, and it came from T cells, B-cell-depleted T cells, or PBMCs.

Original handling: How many nucleated cells were present was estimated from reference gene primer amplification. Libraries were prepared by immunoSEQ multiplex PCR; TCRdb keeps only in-frame clonotypes and omits some of them. For V, J and clone size, that table is used; D and trimming come from the DNA. Here the sample spans roughly 65,000 clones, 60% to 85% being singletons. The CDR3 runs to 17 residues. V dropped 1 base and J dropped 3 bases, with 16 bases sitting between them. In germline, CDR1 is SNHLY, CDR2 FYNNEI. The J gene is TRBJ2-4, the V gene TRBV2; perhaps TRBD2 as D (5 bases). The receptor comes from a human donor in a cohort sampled during active COVID-19. Sequencing used peripheral blood. The CDR3 protein is CASSEGTTLRGKNIQYF. The CDR3 DNA reads as TGTGCCAGCAGTGAAGGGACCACCCTTCGGGGCAAAAACATTCAGTACTTC.